The 6 T cell receptor beta chains below come from one sample, sequenced in a study of memory CD4+ T cells and cytomegalovirus serostatus. Produced via immunoSEQ multiplex PCR; TCRdb's table is partial and in-frame only. This sample has about 27,000 clones; about 80% occur once, and the top ten carry roughly 0.98%. The sort gate was single viable CD3+CD4+CD8-CD45RO+ cells for memory CD4+ T cells. The material sequenced was memory CD4+ T cells from blood. The receptors shown here come from an adult in good health and CMV-seronegative.

V gene TRBV7-9 combines with J gene TRBJ2-7, with D possibly TRBD2 on 6 matching bases. Germline CDR1 and CDR2: SEHNR and FQNEAQ (reference sequence). Deletions cut 7 bases from V and 7 bases from J, with 17 bases between. The CDR3 covers 13 residues. Here the CDR3 reads CASTNSGVGEQYF. For the CDR3, the DNA is TGTGCCAGCACTAATAGCGGAGTCGGAGAGCAGTACTTC.

The chain couples TRBV19 to TRBJ1-3; no clear D. CDR3 length: 16 amino acids. V dropped 7 bases and J dropped 0 bases, with 16 bases sitting between them. Germline CDR1 LNHDA, CDR2 SQIVND (reference sequence). For the CDR3, the DNA is TGTGCCAGTAACCCTGTGACCGCAGACTCTGGAAACACCATATATTTT. Its protein product is CASNPVTADSGNTIYF.

The V call is TRBV6-5, the J call TRBJ2-3, with 7 bases matching TRBD2. CDR3 length: 12 amino acids. CDR1 is MNHEY and CDR2 is SVGAGI in the germline V gene. J lost 11 bases, V lost 5 bases, and 7 bases had no gene match. The CDR3 DNA reads as TGTGCCAGCAGTGGGAGGGCAGGTGGGCAGTATTTT. Encoded protein: CASSGRAGGQYF.

The chain recombines TRBV20-1 with TRBJ2-1; a possible D gene is TRBD2 (5 bases). Trimming removed 3 bases from V and 7 bases from J, with 7 bases in between. Germline lookup yields CDR1 DFQATT and CDR2 SNEGSKA (reference sequence). The length of the CDR3 is 11 residues. CDR3 amino acids: CSASGENEQFF. The DNA of the CDR3 is TGCAGTGCTAGCGGGGAGAATGAGCAGTTCTTC.

This clone appeared once. The gene calls are TRBV6-1 and TRBJ1-5; 8 bases line up with TRBD1. This CDR3 contains 14 residues. Germline V gene lookup returns CDR1 MNHNS and CDR2 SASEGT. Germline trimming cut 7 bases from V and 1 base from J; bases unmatched to any gene: 3. Here the CDR3 reads CASIPGGSNQPQHF. For the CDR3, the DNA is TGTGCCAGCATACCAGGGGGCAGCAATCAGCCCCAGCATTTT.

V and J are TRBV6-1 and TRBJ1-2, with a possible D match to TRBD1 (5 bases). Germline CDR1 and CDR2: MNHNS and SASEGT. The CDR3 spans 18 residues. The ends were cut back, 0 bases at V and 2 bases at J, with 19 bases in the middle. The CDR3 loop is CASSEALEGAVLNYGYTF. In DNA, the CDR3 is TGTGCCAGCAGTGAAGCGCTCGAAGGGGCAGTCCTCAACTATGGCTACACCTTC.